This T cell receptor (beta chain) was identified in a study of T cell responses to AZD1222 COVID-19 vaccine (dated by TCRdb to about 2021). For the wider study: A total of 233 trial participants underwent TCR sequencing, of whom 200 to 220 received two doses of AZD1222 and some 25 received two doses of the MenACWY control vaccine. Trial participants were enrolled by age into 18-55, 56-69 and 70-plus year subgroups, with 148, 28 and 57 TCR-sequenced participants respectively.

CDR1 is given as LNHNV and CDR2 as YYDKDF, both from the germline V gene (reference sequence). Trimming leaves V shorter by 1 base and J shorter by 7 bases, with the junction holding 7 bases beyond the gene matches. From cysteine to phenylalanine, the CDR3 is 15 amino acids long. The entry retains the CDR3 DNA only, 45 bases that are in frame from base 1. About this clone: There is no known antigen for this receptor. Per-base qualities were not stored, and no clone one base away is much larger.

The CDR3 regions of human TCRbeta chains were subjected to immunosequencing. Regarding the original processing steps: Repertoire TCRs were matched against a reference library of SARS-CoV-2-specific TCRs generated with the MIRA antigen-specificity platform. Breadth was defined as the fraction of unique TCRs that were SARS-CoV-2-associated, and depth was defined as the fraction of total T cells that were SARS-CoV-2-associated. Using the MIRA data, every spike-specific TCR was mapped to the spike region that the TCR reacted to and assigned to either a CD4 or a CD8 class. Log10-transformed breadth and depth values were compared by one-way ANOVA with Sidak's multiple comparisons tests. Entries here come from immuneACCESS through TCRdb and include only in-frame sequences with V and J called. Some clones fail to appear in such tables; in the studies checked, an unresolved V gene covers under half of the shortfall, and the cause of the remainder is unknown. From that table come the V and J calls and clone size; the DNA was used to work out D and trimming. The sample contains 100,000 to 120,000 clones, 70% to 90% of them found a single time. Clones ranked in the top ten supply around 16% of the sample.

Results and caveats for the whole study, not just this receptor: Because no day 14 peak-response samples were available, repertoires were characterized only after the peak T cell response. Participants were mostly white British, with more females than males. The authors suggested clonal diversity may have been underestimated. In the small 56-69-year group, the increase in depth fell short of significance, most likely because of low power. Conclusions about previously exposed vaccinees are limited, since just 6 or 7 AZD1222 recipients were seropositive for SARS-CoV-2 at baseline. Nearly half of unique spike-specific TCRs reportedly recognized epitopes outside regions mutated in the B.1.351 and B.1.1.7 variants. Spike-specific TCR breadth and depth rose significantly after two AZD1222 doses compared with day 0 and with MenACWY recipients. The vaccine-associated CD4 TCRs covered the entire spike protein, and the dominant responses fell in regions 160-218 and 743-854.

What the time point label conveys for this sample: about 28 days (+/-7) after the second vaccine dose. Because spike-specific TCR depth and breadth did not differ between the two schedules, AZD1222 recipients who got a second dose at roughly 4 weeks were pooled with those who got a second dose at roughly 12 weeks. Vaccinee samples came from UK trials COV001 and COV002, including a single-blind randomized controlled phase 2/3 trial of AZD1222 (ChAdOx1 nCoV-19) in healthy adults. For TCRbeta chain sequencing, PBMC samples from trial participants were taken at day 0 and at day 28 after the second dose.

The sequence came from an adult who received the AZD1222 COVID-19 vaccine. The receptor chain draws on TRBV15 and TRBJ1-5, with 7 central nucleotides matching TRBD1. The starting material was peripheral blood, obtained 28 days after the second AZD1222 dose. At the DNA level, the sequence is TGTGCCACCAGCAGAGGTCGACAGGGCAGGCAGCCCCAGCATTTT. The encoded protein is CATSRGRQGRQPQHF.